The 29 T cell receptor beta chains given below trace back to one sample, sequenced in a study of shared clonotypes between healthy human individuals. Produced via immunoSEQ multiplex PCR; TCRdb's table is partial and in-frame only. The table lists roughly 530,000 clones, 90% to 96% of them singletons. Sample: naive CD4+ T cells sorted from blood. Subset indicated: CD45RA+ positively selected. These receptors all stem from a woman aged 25 to 39 in good health.

This chain connects TRBV19 to TRBJ1-1, with D unclear. The CDR3 is 15 residues long. In germline, CDR1 is LNHDA, CDR2 SQIVND (reference sequence). V lost 5 bases and J 0 bases, leaving 13 bases between the germline ends. Here the CDR3 reads CASSPRRQLNTEAFF. As DNA, the CDR3 is TGTGCCAGTAGTCCCCGGAGGCAGCTGAACACTGAAGCTTTCTTT.

The chain combines TRBV15 with TRBJ1-2; D uncertain. CDR3 length equals 15 residues. V gave up 3 bases and J gave up 0 bases, with 11 bases separating them. The germline V gene has CDR1 LNHNV and CDR2 YYDKDF (reference sequence). In DNA, the CDR3 is TGTGCCACCAGCAGCGGCATGTTAGCTAACTATGGCTACACCTTC. Translation: CATSSGMLANYGYTF. Supplemented by reference TRBV15 and TRBJ1-2, the full variable domain reads DAMVIQNPRYQVTQFGKPVTLSCSQTLNHNVMYWYQQKSSQAPKLLFHYYDKDFNNEADTPDNFQSRRPNTSFCFLDIRSPGLGDTAMYLCATSSGMLANYGYTFGSGTRLTVV.

This chain uses TRBV6-6 with TRBJ1-2; tentatively, D is TRBD1 (5 bases). With 5 bases removed from V and 0 bases from J, the gap between germline ends came to 13 bases. Per the germline V gene, CDR1 is MNHNY and CDR2 is SVGAGI (reference sequence). The CDR3 is 15 residues long. CDR3 DNA sequence: TGTGCCAGCAGTCCTCGACAGAGACCTAACTATGGCTACACCTTC. Its translation is CASSPRQRPNYGYTF.

The V call is TRBV28, the J call TRBJ1-3; no clear D. Trimming removed 6 bases at V and 3 bases at J, with 12 bases between. The germline CDR1 and CDR2 sequences are MDHEN and SYDVKM. CDR3 length: 14 residues. The CDR3, as DNA: TGTGCCAGCAGCCGTCAGAGGCTTGGAAACACCATATATTTT. Amino acid sequence: CASSRQRLGNTIYF.

The gene calls are TRBV7-3 and TRBJ1-2; D perhaps matches TRBD1 (6 bases). Trimming pared 3 bases from V and 5 bases from J, leaving 10 bases between. Germline CDR1 reads SGHTA; CDR2 reads FQGTGA. The CDR3 length is 13 residues. CDR3 nucleotide sequence: TGTGCCAGCAGCTTGGGGGCTGCATATGGCTACACCTTC. This codes for CASSLGAAYGYTF.

The chain recombines TRBV27 with TRBJ1-2; possible D gene TRBD1, 5 bases. V dropped 5 bases and J dropped 8 bases, with 15 bases sitting between them. The CDR3 totals 13 residues. Germline assignment: CDR1 MNHEY and CDR2 SMNVEV (reference sequence). Written as DNA, the CDR3 is TGTGCCAGCAGTATCCGGGGCCTCGACGGCTACACCTTC. This encodes CASSIRGLDGYTF.

This chain joins TRBV5-4 and TRBJ2-7; unclear D gene. The CDR3 is made up of 14 amino acids. Trimming took off 0 bases at V and 2 bases at J, with 9 bases between the two ends. Germline V lookup: CDR1 SGHNT, CDR2 YYREEE (reference sequence). DNA for the CDR3: TGTGCCAGCAGCTTGGCTGCCACACCCTACGAGCAGTACTTC. Protein product: CASSLAATPYEQYF.

This chain joins TRBV5-1 and TRBJ2-3; D is possibly TRBD2 (5 bases). V was pared by 0 bases and J by 3 bases, with 14 bases between. This CDR3 spans 16 amino acids. Germline CDR1 SGHRS, CDR2 YFSETQ. The CDR3 reads CASSLASSRTTDTQYF. CDR3 DNA sequence: TGCGCCAGCAGCTTGGCCTCTAGCAGGACTACAGATACGCAGTATTTT.

This clone was recorded only once. The genes are TRBV7-6 and TRBJ2-3; 12 nucleotides line up with TRBD2. Trimming at V came to 6 bases and at J to 5 bases, leaving 9 bases not matched to a gene. This CDR3 is 16 amino acids long. Germline lookup yields CDR1 SGHVS and CDR2 FNYEAQ. CDR3 loop: CASRRTSGRPGDTQYF. The CDR3, as DNA: TGTGCCAGCAGGCGCACTAGCGGGAGGCCGGGAGATACGCAGTATTTT.

The chain recombines TRBV11-2 with TRBJ2-7, with TRBD2 matching 9 bases. V lost 1 base and J lost 4; bases outside the gene matches: 8. Germline V gene lookup returns CDR1 SGHAT and CDR2 FQNNGV. The CDR3 is made up of 16 amino acids. For the CDR3, the DNA is TGTGCCAGCAGCTTAGTCGGTAGCGGGAGAATATACGAGCAGTACTTC. It translates to CASSLVGSGRIYEQYF.

The genes are TRBV28 and TRBJ1-4; TRBD1 matches 7 bases. V shed 6 bases, J shed 3 bases, and the junction held 4 bases outside the gene matches. Germline V CDR1 and CDR2: MDHEN, SYDVKM. This CDR3 region has 14 residues. CDR3 protein: CASSRTGANEKLFF. The CDR3 DNA reads as TGTGCCAGCAGCCGGACAGGAGCTAATGAAAAACTGTTTTTT.

V and J are TRBV2 and TRBJ2-1; the match to TRBD1 covers 7 bases. The CDR3 spans 12 residues. V shed 6 bases and J 5 bases; nucleotides not matched to a gene: 1. Germline V gene sequence: CDR1 SNHLY, CDR2 FYNNEI. This CDR3 is CASSGQDNEQFF. DNA for the CDR3: TGTGCCAGCAGCGGACAGGACAATGAGCAGTTCTTC.

This chain joins TRBV4-3 and TRBJ2-3, with 13 bases fitting TRBD2. Trimming removed 2 bases from V and 6 bases from J; junction bases left unmatched: 11. Germline V gene data show CDR1 as LGHNA and CDR2 as YSLEER. The CDR3 sequence is 18 residues long. The CDR3 spells CASSQTRTSGSSFDTQYF. The CDR3 region has the DNA TGCGCCAGCAGCCAAACCCGGACTAGCGGGAGTTCATTTGATACGCAGTATTTT.

This chain connects TRBV18 to TRBJ1-4; D is ambiguous. V was clipped by 0 bases and J by 4 bases, with 6 bases between them. Per germline, CDR1 KGHSH and CDR2 LQKENI. The CDR3 is made up of 14 amino acids. The CDR3 loop reads CASSPPNGNEKLFF. CDR3 in DNA: TGTGCCAGCTCACCACCAAATGGTAATGAAAAACTGTTTTTT.

In this sample, this clone turned up once. The V call is TRBV30, the J call TRBJ1-3; no firm D call. CDR1 is GTSNPN, CDR2 SVGIG, per germline (reference sequence). The V gene lost 0 bases and the J gene lost 2 bases, with 8 bases spanning the gap. The CDR3 loop spans 14 amino acids. The CDR3, as DNA: TGTGCCTGGAGTGTTTTTACAGCTGGAAACACCATATATTTT. Amino acids: CAWSVFTAGNTIYF.

The chain links TRBV28 to TRBJ2-7, with 9 positions matching TRBD2. Germline-derived CDR1 and CDR2 are MDHEN and SYDVKM. Trimming took 1 base from V and 3 from J; bases not matched to a gene: 4. The CDR3 runs 15 residues. CDR3 in DNA: TGTGCCAGCAGTTTATTGGTAGCGGGAGACTACGAGCAGTACTTC. Translation: CASSLLVAGDYEQYF. Based on the CDR3 plus reference TRBV28 and TRBJ2-7, the full variable domain is DVKVTQSSRYLVKRTGEKVFLECVQDMDHENMFWYRQDPGLGLRLIYFSYDVKMKEKGDIPEGYSVSREKKERFSLILESASTNQTSMYLCASSLLVAGDYEQYFGPGTRLTVT.

Details on this clone: Sequence at one end of the junction differs from germline and may be a read error. The J gene is TRBJ2-1, the V gene TRBV19; 10 nucleotides align to TRBD1. Germline V gene data show CDR1 as LNHDA and CDR2 as SQIVND (reference sequence). This CDR3 is built from 15 residues. CDR3: CASSVGTGVSNKQFF. The CDR3 bases are TGTGCCAGTAGTGTGGGGACAGGGGTATCCAATAAGCAGTTCTTC. Full variable domain (remainder filled in from reference TRBV19 and TRBJ2-1): DGGITQSPKYLFRKEGQNVTLSCEQNLNHDAMYWYRQDPGQGLRLIYYSQIVNDFQKGDIAEGYSVSREKKESFPLTVTSAQKNPTAFYLCASSVGTGVSNKQFFGPGTRLTVL.

The CDR3 reads CASSEGSLAGASYEQYF. CDR3 nucleotides: TGTGCCAGCAGCGAAGGGTCCCTAGCGGGAGCCTCCTACGAGCAGTACTTC. This sequence joins TRBV21-1 and TRBJ2-7; TRBD2, the table's D call, lacks a check against the DNA. TRBV21-1 is a pseudogene segment. The CDR3 length is 17 residues.

V is TRBV7-6 and J is TRBJ2-1, with 12 bases aligning to TRBD2. Losses at the gene ends were 4 bases for V and 6 bases for J; bases not matched to a gene: 10. CDR1 and CDR2 from the germline V gene are SGHVS and FNYEAQ. The CDR3 has 17 amino acids. CDR3 amino acids: CASSWVSSSGRANEQFF. CDR3 sequence (DNA): TGTGCCAGCAGCTGGGTTTCTTCTAGCGGGAGGGCCAATGAGCAGTTCTTC.

The chain is built from TRBV19 and TRBJ1-1; the D gene is possibly TRBD1 (6 bases). The CDR3 has 12 amino acids. V lost 5 bases, J lost 5 bases, and 9 bases lay in between. Germline loops: CDR1 LNHDA, CDR2 SQIVND (reference sequence). The CDR3 sequence: CASSGGGTEAFF. Written as DNA, the CDR3 is TGTGCCAGTAGTGGAGGGGGGACTGAAGCTTTCTTT.

The V gene is TRBV11-2, the J gene TRBJ2-3; tentatively, D is TRBD2 (5 bases). CDR1 and CDR2 from the germline V gene are SGHAT and FQNNGV. The V end was cut by 2 bases, the J end by 3 bases, with 15 bases between. CDR3 length equals 16 residues. The CDR3 coding sequence is TGTGCCAGCAGCTTAACGGGTAACCGGGAAACAGATACGCAGTATTTT. Translation: CASSLTGNRETDTQYF.

This chain uses TRBV7-9 with TRBJ2-7, with D unclear. Trimming stripped 3 bases from V and 5 bases from J, with 8 bases between. Germline V gene data show CDR1 as SEHNR and CDR2 as FQNEAQ (reference sequence). CDR3 length: 12 amino acids. The chain's CDR3 is CASSLGGHEQYF. CDR3 coding DNA: TGTGCCAGCAGCTTGGGTGGCCACGAGCAGTACTTC.

The gene calls are TRBV4-1 and TRBJ2-7, with TRBD2 matching over 9 bases. The CDR3 loop spans 17 amino acids. CDR1 MGHRA and CDR2 YSYEKL come from the germline V gene. The ends lost 4 bases at V and 4 bases at J; junction bases unmatched: 14. This chain's CDR3 is CASSPTRASGESYEQYF. The CDR3 nucleotides are TGCGCCAGCAGCCCAACTAGGGCTAGCGGGGAATCTTACGAGCAGTACTTC.

This chain connects TRBV4-1 to TRBJ2-1; D tentatively fits TRBD1 or TRBD2 (5 bases each). The CDR3 is made up of 13 amino acids. The V gene's germline CDR1 is MGHRA and CDR2 YSYEKL. Trimming pared 2 bases from V and 11 bases from J, leaving 13 bases between. The CDR3 sequence: CASSQLLGTKQFF. The CDR3 bases are TGCGCCAGCAGCCAATTACTCGGGACCAAGCAGTTCTTC.

The genes are TRBV11-1 and TRBJ1-1, with 7 bases fitting TRBD1. Germline V gene sequence: CDR1 SGHAT, CDR2 FQDESV (reference sequence). J was trimmed by 6 bases and V by 8 bases; bases with no gene match: 6. The CDR3 is 12 residues long. CDR3 sequence reads: CASSRGGAEAFF. The CDR3 bases are TGTGCCAGCTCACGAGGGGGCGCTGAAGCTTTCTTT.

This clone has just one count. The J gene is TRBJ1-1, the V gene TRBV28, with 7 bases matching TRBD1. The germline V gene has CDR1 MDHEN and CDR2 SYDVKM. The V segment lost 6 bases and the J segment 1 base; nucleotides outside the gene matches: 5. This CDR3 is 14 amino acids long. CDR3 region: CASRMTGRNTEAFF. The CDR3 region has the DNA TGTGCCAGCAGAATGACAGGGAGGAACACTGAAGCTTTCTTT. The whole variable domain, filled in from reference TRBV28 and TRBJ1-1, reads DVKVTQSSRYLVKRTGEKVFLECVQDMDHENMFWYRQDPGLGLRLIYFSYDVKMKEKGDIPEGYSVSREKKERFSLILESASTNQTSMYLCASRMTGRNTEAFFGQGTRLTVV.

The chain links TRBV7-2 to TRBJ2-1, with 12 bases matching TRBD2. The V gene's germline CDR1 is SGHTA and CDR2 FQGNSA. The ends lost 5 bases at V and 0 bases at J; junction bases unmatched: 5. CDR3 size: 17 residues. CDR3 in DNA: TGTGCCAGCAGCAGATGGACTAGCGGGACCTCCTACAATGAGCAGTTCTTC. It yields the protein CASSRWTSGTSYNEQFF. The whole variable domain, remainder taken from reference TRBV7-2 and TRBJ2-1, is GAGVSQSPSNKVTEKGKDVELRCDPISGHTALYWYRQSLGQGLEFLIYFQGNSAPDKSGLPSDRFSAERTGGSVSTLTIQRTQQEDSAVYLCASSRWTSGTSYNEQFFGPGTRLTVL.

This CDR3 is CAITAHSSYEQYF. CDR3 sequence (DNA): TGTGCCATCACTGCACACAGCTCCTACGAGCAGTACTTC. The chain couples TRBV10-3 to TRBJ2-7; D call uncertain. The CDR3 is 13 residues long. Trimming pared 7 bases from V and 0 bases from J, leaving 10 bases between. CDR1 and CDR2 from the germline V gene are ENHRY and SYGVKD.

The gene calls are TRBV28 and TRBJ1-2, with no clear D. This CDR3 has 16 amino acids. Germline CDR1 MDHEN, CDR2 SYDVKM. V was trimmed by 7 bases and J by 1 base, leaving 19 bases between them. CDR3 in amino acids: CASNTPDGFSNYGYTF. In DNA, the CDR3 is TGTGCCAGCAACACCCCTGACGGGTTTAGTAACTATGGCTACACCTTC.